This T cell receptor beta chain came from a study of beta chain features in type 1 diabetes. Unmatched junction bases numbered 12, after V lost 5 bases and J lost 6 bases. Germline V gene sequence: CDR1 SGHTA, CDR2 FQGNSA. This CDR3 comprises 16 residues. Comment on this clone: Antigen: not known.

The sequenced template was cDNA made from the entire isolated RNA. Measured with immunoSEQ multiplex PCR; TCRdb has only the in-frame clones, and not every one. This repertoire shows hundreds of thousands of clones, 13% to 15% found once; its top ten account for about 0.016%. Cell sorting via CD45RO/CCR7/CD25/CD127/CD95/CD27 was performed to obtain CD4+ naive, central memory, regulatory and stem cell-like memory cells. Broader study findings: TCRB CDR3s from Type 1 diabetes patients were moderately but significantly shorter in all four CD4+ subsets. With patients and controls alike, PCR might favor shorter templates to an equal degree. Lower insertion and higher deletion counts appeared at VDJ junctions in type 1 diabetes patients. The analysis here could not establish whether HLA type shapes TCRB rearrangement.

The receptor was derived from a man younger than 40 with type 1 diabetes. Sequenced sample: naive CD4+ T cells from blood. The chain is built from TRBV7-2 and TRBJ2-4; 8 nucleotides align to TRBD1. CDR3 nucleotide sequence: TGTGCCAGCAGCCGGGGGCTCGGGCAGGGGGCAAACATTCAGTACTTC. Protein product: CASSRGLGQGANIQYF.